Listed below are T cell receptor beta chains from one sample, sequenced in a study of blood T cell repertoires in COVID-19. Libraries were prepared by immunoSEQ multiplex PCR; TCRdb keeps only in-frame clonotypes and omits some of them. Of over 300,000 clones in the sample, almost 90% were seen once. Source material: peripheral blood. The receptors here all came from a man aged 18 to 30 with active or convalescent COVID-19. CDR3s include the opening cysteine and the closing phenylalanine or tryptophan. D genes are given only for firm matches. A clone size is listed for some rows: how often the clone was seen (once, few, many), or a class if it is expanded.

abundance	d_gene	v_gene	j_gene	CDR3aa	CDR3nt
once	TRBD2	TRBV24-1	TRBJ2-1	CASAPGGRDEQFF	TGTGCCAGTGCTCCGGGAGGGAGGGATGAGCAGTTCTTC
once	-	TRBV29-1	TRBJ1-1	CSALRGINTEAFF	TGCAGCGCGCTACGGGGAATCAACACTGAAGCTTTCTTT
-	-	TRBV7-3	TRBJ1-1	CASSLGLGVNTEAFF	TGTGCCAGCAGCTTAGGGTTAGGGGTGAACACTGAAGCTTTCTTT
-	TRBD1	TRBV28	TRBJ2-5	CASSQTGPGETQYF	TGTGCCAGCAGCCAGACAGGGCCGGGGGAGACCCAGTACTTC
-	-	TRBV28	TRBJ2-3	CASSDPGTQSTDTQYF	TGTGCCAGCAGTGACCCCGGGACACAAAGCACAGATACGCAGTATTTT
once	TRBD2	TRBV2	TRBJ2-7	CASSELGSGGAHEQYF	TGTGCCAGCAGTGAACTAGGTAGCGGGGGGGCCCACGAGCAGTACTTC
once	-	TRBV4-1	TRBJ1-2	CASSQVPFGQGEYGYTF	TGCGCCAGCAGCCAAGTTCCTTTCGGGCAGGGTGAATATGGCTACACCTTC
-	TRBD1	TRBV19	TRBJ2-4	CASSMDRATKNIQYF	TGTGCCAGTAGCATGGACAGGGCAACCAAAAACATTCAGTACTTC
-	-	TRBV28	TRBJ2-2	CASSLSRRWTESNTGELFF	TGTGCCAGCAGTTTATCCCGAAGATGGACAGAATCGAACACCGGGGAGCTGTTTTTT
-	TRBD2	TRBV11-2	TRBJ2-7	CASSLGVSGSREQYF	TGTGCCAGCAGCTTAGGGGTTAGCGGGAGTCGTGAGCAGTACTTC
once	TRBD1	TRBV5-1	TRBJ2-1	CASIIGTGGDEQFF	TGCGCCAGCATCATAGGGACAGGGGGTGATGAGCAGTTCTTC
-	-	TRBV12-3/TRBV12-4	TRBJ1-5	CASSLARYQPQHF	TGTGCCAGCAGTTTAGCGCGGTACCAGCCCCAGCATTTT